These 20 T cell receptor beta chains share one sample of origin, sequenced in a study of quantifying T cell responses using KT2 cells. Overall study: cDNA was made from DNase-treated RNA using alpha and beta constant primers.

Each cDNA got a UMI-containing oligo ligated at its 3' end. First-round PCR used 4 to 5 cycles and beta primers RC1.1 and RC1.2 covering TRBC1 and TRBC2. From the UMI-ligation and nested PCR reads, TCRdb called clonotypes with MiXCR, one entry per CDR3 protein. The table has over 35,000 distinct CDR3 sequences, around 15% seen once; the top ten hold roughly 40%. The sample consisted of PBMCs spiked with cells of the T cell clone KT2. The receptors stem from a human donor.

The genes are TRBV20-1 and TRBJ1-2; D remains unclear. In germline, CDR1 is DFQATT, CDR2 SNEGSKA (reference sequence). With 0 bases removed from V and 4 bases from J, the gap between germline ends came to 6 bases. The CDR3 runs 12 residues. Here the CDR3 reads CSAREGGYGYTF. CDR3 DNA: TGCAGTGCTAGAGAGGGAGGCTATGGCTACACCTTC.

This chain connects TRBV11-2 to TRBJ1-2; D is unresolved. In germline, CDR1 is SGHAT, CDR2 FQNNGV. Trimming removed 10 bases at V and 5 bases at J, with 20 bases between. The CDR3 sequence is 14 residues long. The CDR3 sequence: CATRAEITEYGYTF. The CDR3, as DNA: TGTGCCACCCGGGCGGAGATCACAGAGTATGGCTACACCTTC.

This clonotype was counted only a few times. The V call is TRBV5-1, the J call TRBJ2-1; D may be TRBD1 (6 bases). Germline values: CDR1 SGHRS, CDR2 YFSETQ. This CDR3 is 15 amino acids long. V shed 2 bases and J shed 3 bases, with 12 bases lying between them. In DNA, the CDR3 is TGCGCCAGCAGCTTACAGGGCCTGCTCTACAATGAGCAGTTCTTC. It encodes CASSLQGLLYNEQFF.

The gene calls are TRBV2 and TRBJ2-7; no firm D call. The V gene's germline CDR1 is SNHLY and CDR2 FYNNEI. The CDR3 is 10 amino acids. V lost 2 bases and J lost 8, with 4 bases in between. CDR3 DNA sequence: TGTGCCAGCAGTGAATACAAGCAGTACTTC. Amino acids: CASSEYKQYF.

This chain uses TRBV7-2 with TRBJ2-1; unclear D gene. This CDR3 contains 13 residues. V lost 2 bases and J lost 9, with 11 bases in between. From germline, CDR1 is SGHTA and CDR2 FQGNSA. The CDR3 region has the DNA TGTGCCAGCAGCTTACTGGCTCAAGGTGAGCAGTTCTTC. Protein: CASSLLAQGEQFF.

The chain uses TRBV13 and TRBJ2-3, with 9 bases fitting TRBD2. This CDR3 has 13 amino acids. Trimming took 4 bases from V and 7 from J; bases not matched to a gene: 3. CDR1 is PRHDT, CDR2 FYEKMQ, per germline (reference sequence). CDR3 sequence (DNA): TGTGCCAGCAGCTGGACTAGCGCTAATACGCAGTATTTT. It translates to CASSWTSANTQYF.

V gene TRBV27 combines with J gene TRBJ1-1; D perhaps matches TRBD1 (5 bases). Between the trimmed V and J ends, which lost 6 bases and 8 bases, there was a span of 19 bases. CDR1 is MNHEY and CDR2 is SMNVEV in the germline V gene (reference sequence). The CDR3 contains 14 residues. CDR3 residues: CASRPFGAGGEAFF. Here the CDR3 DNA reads TGTGCCAGCAGACCCTTCGGGGCGGGGGGAGAAGCTTTCTTT.

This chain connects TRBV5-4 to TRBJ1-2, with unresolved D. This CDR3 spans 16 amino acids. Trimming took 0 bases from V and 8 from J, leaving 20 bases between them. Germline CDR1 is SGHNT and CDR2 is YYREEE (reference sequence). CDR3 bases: TGTGCCAGCAGCTTGGGGCTTAGCCGGGGTCCTCCGGGCTACACCTTC. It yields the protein CASSLGLSRGPPGYTF.

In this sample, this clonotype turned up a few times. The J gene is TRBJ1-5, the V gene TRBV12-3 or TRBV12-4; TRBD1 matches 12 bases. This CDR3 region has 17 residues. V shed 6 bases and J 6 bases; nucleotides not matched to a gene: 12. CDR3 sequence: CASRSGTGGAGSQPQHF. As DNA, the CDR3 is TGTGCCAGCAGGAGCGGGACAGGGGGCGCGGGGAGTCAGCCCCAGCATTTT.

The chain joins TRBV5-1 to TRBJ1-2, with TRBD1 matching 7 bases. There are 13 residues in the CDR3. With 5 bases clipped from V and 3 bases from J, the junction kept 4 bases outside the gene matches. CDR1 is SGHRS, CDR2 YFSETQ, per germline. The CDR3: CASSRGTDYGYTF. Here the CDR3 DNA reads TGCGCCAGCAGTAGGGGGACAGACTATGGCTACACCTTC.

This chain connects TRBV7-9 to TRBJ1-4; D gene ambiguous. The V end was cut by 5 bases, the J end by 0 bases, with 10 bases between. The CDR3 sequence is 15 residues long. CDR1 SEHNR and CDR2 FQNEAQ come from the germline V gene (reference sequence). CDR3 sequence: CASSTRATTNEKLFF. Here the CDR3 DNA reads TGTGCCAGCAGCACGCGAGCTACAACTAATGAAAAACTGTTTTTT. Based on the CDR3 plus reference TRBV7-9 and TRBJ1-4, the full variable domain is DTGVSQNPRHKITKRGQNVTFRCDPISEHNRLYWYRQTLGQGPEFLTYFQNEAQLEKSRLLSDRFSAERPKGSFSTLEIQRTEQGDSAMYLCASSTRATTNEKLFFGSGTQLSVL.

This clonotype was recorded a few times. The CDR3 loop reads CASSETTGWQPQHF. The CDR3 bases are TGTGCCAGCAGTGAAACGACAGGATGGCAGCCCCAGCATTTT. The V gene is TRBV2, the J gene TRBJ1-5; maybe TRBD1 (6 bases). Trimming stripped 2 bases from V and 7 bases from J, with 12 bases between. The CDR3 has 14 residues. Germline CDR1 is SNHLY and CDR2 is FYNNEI.

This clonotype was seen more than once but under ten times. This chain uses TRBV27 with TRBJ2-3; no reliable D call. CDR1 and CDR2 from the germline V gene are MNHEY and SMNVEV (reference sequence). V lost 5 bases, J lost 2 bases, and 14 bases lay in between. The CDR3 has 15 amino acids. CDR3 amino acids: CASSRDVLNTDTQYF. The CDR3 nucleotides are TGTGCCAGCAGTAGAGACGTACTAAACACAGATACGCAGTATTTT.

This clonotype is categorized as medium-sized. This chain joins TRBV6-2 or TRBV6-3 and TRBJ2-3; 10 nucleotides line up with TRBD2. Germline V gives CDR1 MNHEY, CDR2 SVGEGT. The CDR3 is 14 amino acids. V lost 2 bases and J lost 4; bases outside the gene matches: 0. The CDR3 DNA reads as TGTGCCAGCAGTTACGGGACTAGCGCAGATACGCAGTATTTT. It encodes CASSYGTSADTQYF.

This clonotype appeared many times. Here the CDR3 reads CSVDGSGSGELFF. The CDR3 bases are TGCAGCGTTGATGGTTCTGGCTCCGGGGAGCTGTTTTTT. This chain joins TRBV29-1 and TRBJ2-2, with D uncertain. The V and J ends lost 3 bases and 6 bases respectively, with 11 bases between them. The CDR3 runs 13 residues. Germline V lookup: CDR1 SQVTM, CDR2 ANQGSEA.

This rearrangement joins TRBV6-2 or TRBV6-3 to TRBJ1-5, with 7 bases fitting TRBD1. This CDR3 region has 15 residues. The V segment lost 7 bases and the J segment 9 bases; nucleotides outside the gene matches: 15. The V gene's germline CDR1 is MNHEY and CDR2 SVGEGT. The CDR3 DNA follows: TGTGCCAGCACCCCGACAGGGCGAGACAATAGGCCCCAGCATTTT. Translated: CASTPTGRDNRPQHF.

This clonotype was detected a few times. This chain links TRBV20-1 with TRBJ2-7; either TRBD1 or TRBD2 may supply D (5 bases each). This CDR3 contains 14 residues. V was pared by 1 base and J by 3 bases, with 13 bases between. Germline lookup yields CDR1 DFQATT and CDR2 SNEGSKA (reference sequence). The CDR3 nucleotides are TGCAGTGCTAGAGTGAGGGGTTCAGGCTACGAGCAGTACTTC. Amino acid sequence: CSARVRGSGYEQYF.

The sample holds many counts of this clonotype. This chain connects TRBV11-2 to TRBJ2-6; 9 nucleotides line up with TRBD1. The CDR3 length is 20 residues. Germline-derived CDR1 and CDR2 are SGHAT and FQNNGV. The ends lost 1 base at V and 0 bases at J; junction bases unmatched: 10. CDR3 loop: CASSLGRGTGSRSGANVLTF. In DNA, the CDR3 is TGTGCCAGCAGCTTAGGGAGGGGGACAGGGAGCCGCTCTGGGGCCAACGTCCTGACTTTC.

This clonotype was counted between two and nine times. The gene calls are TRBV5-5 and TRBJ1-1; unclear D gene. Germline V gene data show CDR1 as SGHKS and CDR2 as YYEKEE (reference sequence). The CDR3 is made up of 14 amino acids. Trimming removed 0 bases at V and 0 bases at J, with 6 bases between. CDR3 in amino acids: CASSLEAMNTEAFF. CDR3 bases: TGTGCCAGCAGCTTGGAGGCCATGAACACTGAAGCTTTCTTT.

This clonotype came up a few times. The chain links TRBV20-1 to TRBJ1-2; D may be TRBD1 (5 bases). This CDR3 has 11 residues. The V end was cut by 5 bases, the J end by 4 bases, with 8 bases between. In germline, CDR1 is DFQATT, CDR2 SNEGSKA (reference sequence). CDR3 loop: CSASDTYGYTF. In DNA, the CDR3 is TGCAGTGCTTCGGACACCTATGGCTACACCTTC.